This TCR beta chain was identified in a study of T cells in Graves' hyperthyroidism and ophthalmopathy. Background on the study: At initial diagnosis, before any treatment had begun, peripheral blood was obtained. Broader study findings: In simple terms, a model built on 13 V-J features told ophthalmopathy apart from stable hyperthyroidism. Most thyroid clonotypes expanded above 0.001 were also detected in blood.

This clonotype showed up just a few times. Its antigen is currently unknown. Sequence at one end of the junction differs from germline and may be a read error. The investigators amplified TCR beta CDR3 regions from RNA transcripts. The primer set for the first-round RT-PCR of the TCR CDR3 was HTBI. A single record per CDR3 protein comes from TCRdb applying MiXCR to the multiplex PCR reads. The table records 250,000 to 300,000 distinct CDR3 sequences, about an eighth of them present only once. The CDR3 is 15 residues long. Looked up from germline, CDR1 is MNHEY and CDR2 is SVGAGI. Using over 8.5 ml of fresh peripheral blood, PBMCs were prepared.

Source material: blood. The origin of this receptor is a woman in her 30s with Graves' hyperthyroidism that later progressed to Graves' ophthalmopathy. This chain joins TRBV6-5 and TRBJ2-7; 8 positions agree with TRBD2. CDR3 nucleotides: TGTGCCTGCAGTTACTCTTCCGGGAGGGTTTACGAGCAGTACTTC. It translates to CACSYSSGRVYEQYF.